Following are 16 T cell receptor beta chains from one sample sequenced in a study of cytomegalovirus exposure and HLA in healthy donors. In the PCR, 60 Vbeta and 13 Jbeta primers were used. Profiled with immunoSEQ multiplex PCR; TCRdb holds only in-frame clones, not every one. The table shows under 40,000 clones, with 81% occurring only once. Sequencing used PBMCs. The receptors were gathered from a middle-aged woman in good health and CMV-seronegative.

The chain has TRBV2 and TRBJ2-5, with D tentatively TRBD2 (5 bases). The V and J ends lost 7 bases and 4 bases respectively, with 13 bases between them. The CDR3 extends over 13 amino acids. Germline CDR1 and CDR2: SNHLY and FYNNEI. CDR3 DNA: TGTGCCAGCAATCAAGGGAGAGGAGAGACCCAGTACTTC. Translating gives CASNQGRGETQYF.

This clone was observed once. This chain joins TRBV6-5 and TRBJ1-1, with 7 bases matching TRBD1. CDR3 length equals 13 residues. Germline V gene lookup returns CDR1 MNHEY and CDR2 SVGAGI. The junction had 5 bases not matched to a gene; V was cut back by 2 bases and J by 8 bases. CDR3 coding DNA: TGTGCCAGCAGTTACCTCGGGACAGAAGAAGCTTTCTTT. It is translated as CASSYLGTEEAFF.

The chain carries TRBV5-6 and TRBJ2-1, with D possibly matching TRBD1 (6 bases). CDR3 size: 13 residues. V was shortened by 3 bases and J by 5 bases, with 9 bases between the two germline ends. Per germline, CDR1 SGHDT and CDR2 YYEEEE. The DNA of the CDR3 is TGTGCCAGCAGCTGGCAGGGGAACAATGAGCAGTTCTTC. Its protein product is CASSWQGNNEQFF.

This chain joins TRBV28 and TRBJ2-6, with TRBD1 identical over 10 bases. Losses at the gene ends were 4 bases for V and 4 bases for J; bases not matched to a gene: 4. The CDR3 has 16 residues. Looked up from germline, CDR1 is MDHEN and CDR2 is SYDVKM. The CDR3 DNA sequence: TGTGCCAGCAGTTACGACAGGGGGCCCGGGGCCAACGTCCTGACTTTC. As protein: CASSYDRGPGANVLTF.

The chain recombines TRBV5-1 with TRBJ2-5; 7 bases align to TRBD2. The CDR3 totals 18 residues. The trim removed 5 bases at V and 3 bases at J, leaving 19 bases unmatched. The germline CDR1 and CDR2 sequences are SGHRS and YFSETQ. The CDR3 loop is CASSPAGISGRGEETQYF. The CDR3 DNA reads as TGCGCCAGCAGTCCCGCGGGGATATCGGGACGGGGGGAAGAGACCCAGTACTTC.

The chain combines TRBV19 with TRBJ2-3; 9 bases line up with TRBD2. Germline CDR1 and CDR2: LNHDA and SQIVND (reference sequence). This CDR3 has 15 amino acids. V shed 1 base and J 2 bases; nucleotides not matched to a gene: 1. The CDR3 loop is CASSIGGGATDTQYF. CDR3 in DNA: TGTGCCAGTAGTATAGGCGGGGGGGCCACAGATACGCAGTATTTT.

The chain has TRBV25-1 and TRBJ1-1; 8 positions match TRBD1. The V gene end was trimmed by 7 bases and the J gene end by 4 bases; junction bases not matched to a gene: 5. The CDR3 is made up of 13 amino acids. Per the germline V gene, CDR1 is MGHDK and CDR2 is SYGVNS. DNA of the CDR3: TGTGCCAGCATCATTACAGGGGGCACTGAAGCTTTCTTT. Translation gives CASIITGGTEAFF. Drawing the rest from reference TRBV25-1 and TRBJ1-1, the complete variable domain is EADIYQTPRYLVIGTGKKITLECSQTMGHDKMYWYQQDPGMELHLIHYSYGVNSTEKGDLSSESTVSRIRTEHFPLTLESARPSHTSQYLCASIITGGTEAFFGQGTRLTVV.

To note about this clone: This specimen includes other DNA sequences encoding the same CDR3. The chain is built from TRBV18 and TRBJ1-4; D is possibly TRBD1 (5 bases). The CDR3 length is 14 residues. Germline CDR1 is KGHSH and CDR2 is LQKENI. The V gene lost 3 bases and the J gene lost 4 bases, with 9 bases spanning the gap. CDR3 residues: CASSPGQGNEKLFF. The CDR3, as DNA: TGTGCCAGCTCACCGGGGCAGGGTAATGAAAAACTGTTTTTT.

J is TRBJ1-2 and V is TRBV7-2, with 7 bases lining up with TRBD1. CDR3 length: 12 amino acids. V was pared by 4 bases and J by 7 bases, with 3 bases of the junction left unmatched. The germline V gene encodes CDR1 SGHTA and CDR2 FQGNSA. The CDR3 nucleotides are TGTGCCAGCAGCTGGCAGGGGGGTGGCTACACCTTC. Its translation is CASSWQGGGYTF.

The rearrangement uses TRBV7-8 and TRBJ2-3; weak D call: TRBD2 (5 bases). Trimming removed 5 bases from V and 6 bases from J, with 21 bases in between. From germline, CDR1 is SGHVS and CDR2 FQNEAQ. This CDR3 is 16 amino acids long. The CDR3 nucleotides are TGTGCCAGCAGCCCCAGGACGCGGTTGGACTCCGATACGCAGTATTTT. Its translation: CASSPRTRLDSDTQYF.

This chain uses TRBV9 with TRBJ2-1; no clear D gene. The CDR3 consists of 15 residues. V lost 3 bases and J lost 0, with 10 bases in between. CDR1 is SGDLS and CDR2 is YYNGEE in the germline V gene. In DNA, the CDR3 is TGTGCCAGCAGCGGAGCTGCTAGCTCCTACAATGAGCAGTTCTTC. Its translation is CASSGAASSYNEQFF.

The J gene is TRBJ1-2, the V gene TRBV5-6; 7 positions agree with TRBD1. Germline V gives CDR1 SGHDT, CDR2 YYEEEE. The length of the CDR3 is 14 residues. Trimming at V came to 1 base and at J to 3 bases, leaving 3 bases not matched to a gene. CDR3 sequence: CASSLRGGDYGYTF. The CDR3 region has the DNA TGTGCCAGCAGCTTGCGAGGGGGCGACTATGGCTACACCTTC.

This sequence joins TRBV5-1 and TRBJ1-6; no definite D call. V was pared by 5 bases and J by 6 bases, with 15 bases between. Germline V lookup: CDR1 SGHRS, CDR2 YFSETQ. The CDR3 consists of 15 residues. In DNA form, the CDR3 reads TGCGCCAGCAGAGATAGGACTGGGAGTAATTCACCCCTCCACTTT. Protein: CASRDRTGSNSPLHF.

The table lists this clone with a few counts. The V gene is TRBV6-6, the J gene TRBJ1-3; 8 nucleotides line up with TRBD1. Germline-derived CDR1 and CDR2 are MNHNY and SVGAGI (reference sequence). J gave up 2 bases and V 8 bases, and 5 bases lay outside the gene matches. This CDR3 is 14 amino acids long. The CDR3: CASRQGIAGNTIYF. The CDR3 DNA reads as TGTGCCAGCCGACAGGGGATCGCTGGAAACACCATATATTTT.

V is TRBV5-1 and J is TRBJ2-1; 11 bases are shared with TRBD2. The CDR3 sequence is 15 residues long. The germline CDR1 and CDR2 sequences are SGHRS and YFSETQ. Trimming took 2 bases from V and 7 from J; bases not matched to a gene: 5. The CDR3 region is CASSFSGGAGNEQFF. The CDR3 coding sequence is TGCGCCAGCAGCTTTAGCGGGGGGGCTGGTAATGAGCAGTTCTTC. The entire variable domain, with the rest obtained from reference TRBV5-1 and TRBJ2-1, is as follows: KAGVTQTPRYLIKTRGQQVTLSCSPISGHRSVSWYQQTPGQGLQFLFEYFSETQRNKGNFPGRFSGRQFSNSRSEMNVSTLELGDSALYLCASSFSGGAGNEQFFGPGTRLTVL.

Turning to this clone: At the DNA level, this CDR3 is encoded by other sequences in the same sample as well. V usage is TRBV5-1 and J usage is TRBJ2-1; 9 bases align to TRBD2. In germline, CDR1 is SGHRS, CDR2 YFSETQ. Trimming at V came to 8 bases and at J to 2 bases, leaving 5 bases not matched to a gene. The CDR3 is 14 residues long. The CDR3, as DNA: TGCGCCAGTAGACTAGCGGAGACCTACAATGAGCAGTTCTTC. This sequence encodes CASRLAETYNEQFF.